This is a list of T cell receptor beta chains from one sample in a study of PD-1 blockade in classical Hodgkin lymphoma. Measured with immunoSEQ multiplex PCR; TCRdb has only the in-frame clones, and not every one. The table includes 45,000 or so clones, under 95% detected once. Input material: peripheral blood mononuclear cells (PBMCs). All receptors derive from a human donor with classical Hodgkin lymphoma. CDR3s include the opening cysteine and the closing phenylalanine or tryptophan.

J: TRBJ2-5
V: TRBV5-1
CDR3: CASGPRTGDKETQYF

J: TRBJ1-2
V: TRBV30
CDR3: CAWSNVWGYTF

J: TRBJ1-3
V: TRBV28
CDR3: CASTDRGLRGSGNTIYF

J: TRBJ1-2
V: TRBV7-8
CDR3: CASSLEVSGTARGPNYGYTF

J: TRBJ1-1
V: TRBV18
CDR3: CASSLRQTGTEAFF

J: TRBJ1-1
V: TRBV7-2
CDR3: CASSFLLNTEAFF

J: TRBJ1-1
V: TRBV5-1
CDR3: CASNVRDPNTEAFF

J: TRBJ2-7
V: TRBV21-1
CDR3: CASSRRGGSGVDSYEQYF

J: TRBJ2-3
V: TRBV5-4
CDR3: CASSLEYTSGSGWDTQYF

J: TRBJ1-3
V: TRBV30
CDR3: CAWSVHGNGNTIYF

J: TRBJ1-4
V: TRBV7-9
CDR3: CASSLEGALGEKLFF

J: TRBJ1-5
V: TRBV5-1
CDR3: CASSLEADQPQHF

J: TRBJ2-7
V: TRBV23-1
CDR3: CASSQSRNAYEQYF

J: TRBJ2-3
V: TRBV2
CDR3: CASIPPATDTQYF

J: TRBJ2-1
V: TRBV5-5
CDR3: CASSLLALPHEQFF

J: TRBJ2-7
V: TRBV6-1
CDR3: CASKVTLSYEQYF

J: TRBJ1-5
V: TRBV7-3
CDR3: CASSLTDSNQPQHF

J: TRBJ2-1
V: TRBV15
CDR3: CATSRDERANEQFF

J: TRBJ2-7
V: TRBV29-1
CDR3: CSVEDVGGQSSYEQYF

J: TRBJ1-2
V: TRBV7-9
CDR3: CASSPGVGYTF

J: TRBJ2-1
V: TRBV7-9
CDR3: CASSLGVTSSYNEQFF

J: TRBJ2-1
V: TRBV6-6
CDR3: CASSGTSGSNEQFF

J: TRBJ2-2
V: TRBV5-1
CDR3: CASSLGHLWNTGELFF

J: TRBJ2-2
V: TRBV29-1
CDR3: CSAGHENTGELFF

J: TRBJ1-5
V: TRBV2
CDR3: CASSTDSSNQPQHF

J: TRBJ2-1
V: TRBV4-1
CDR3: CASSQGAGTPREQFF

J: TRBJ2-1
V: TRBV11-3
CDR3: CASSPGAEHNEQFF

J: TRBJ2-3
V: TRBV2
CDR3: CASTRVRTDTQYF

J: TRBJ2-1
V: TRBV4-1
CDR3: CASSQDDRVSYNEQFF

J: TRBJ1-1
V: TRBV2
CDR3: CASSASTSYTEAFF

J: TRBJ1-1
V: TRBV7-9
CDR3: CASSLGVRAKNTEAFF

J: TRBJ2-2
V: TRBV9
CDR3: CASSVDGGWGGELFF

J: TRBJ2-2
V: TRBV27
CDR3: CASTGLAGAGELFF

J: TRBJ1-1
V: TRBV2
CDR3: CASNEQGETEAFF

J: TRBJ1-1
V: TRBV9
CDR3: CASSGGLNTEAFF

J: TRBJ2-5
V: TRBV4-1
CDR3: CASSHEHWTSGSETQYF

J: TRBJ2-2
V: TRBV6-1
CDR3: CASSGASGLANTGELFF

J: TRBJ1-2
V: TRBV5-1
CDR3: CASSLTVRYGYTF

J: TRBJ2-1
V: TRBV28
CDR3: CASSLNGGRDEQFF

J: TRBJ1-5
V: TRBV6-1
CDR3: CASRTGQPNQPQHF

J: TRBJ1-3
V: TRBV2
CDR3: CASNPGARNTIYF

J: TRBJ2-1
V: TRBV7-2
CDR3: CASSPPSPSSGDYNEQFF

J: TRBJ1-3
V: TRBV11-3
CDR3: CASSRDSSSGNTIYF

J: TRBJ2-2
V: TRBV18
CDR3: CASSPGQHTGELFF

J: TRBJ1-4
V: TRBV7-9
CDR3: CASSLQGVGDEKLFF

J: TRBJ2-3
V: TRBV21-1
CDR3: CASSQDRPGGNTQYF

J: TRBJ2-5
V: TRBV11-1
CDR3: CASSSEQGRGQETQYF

J: TRBJ2-1
V: TRBV27
CDR3: CASSYYIGLAGVGSYNEQFF

J: TRBJ1-4
V: TRBV25-1
CDR3: CASSADREFGEKLFF

J: TRBJ2-5
V: TRBV14
CDR3: CASSAHQETQYF

J: TRBJ2-5
V: TRBV6-6
CDR3: CASRGDRGGETQYF

J: TRBJ2-7
V: TRBV29-1
CDR3: CSVVTGRMGYEQYF

J: TRBJ2-7
V: TRBV11-2
CDR3: CASSLSGYEQYF

J: TRBJ2-7
V: TRBV19
CDR3: CASSILDGAGEQYF